Following are 29 T cell receptor beta chains from one sample sequenced in a study of blood T cell repertoires in COVID-19. This table comes from immunoSEQ multiplex PCR, and its TCRdb copy is limited to in-frame clones, with some not included. The sample holds around 170,000 clones, less than 85% seen once. Source material: peripheral blood. The receptors were gathered from an elderly woman with acute or convalescent COVID-19.

Only a few counts were recorded for this clone. The V call is TRBV7-9, the J call TRBJ1-1; D uncertain. The V and J ends lost 7 bases and 7 bases respectively, with 16 bases between them. CDR1 and CDR2 (germline): SEHNR, FQNEAQ (reference sequence). This CDR3 has 13 amino acids. The chain's CDR3 is CASKKLESGEAFF. The DNA for the CDR3 is TGTGCCAGCAAAAAGCTTGAAAGTGGTGAAGCTTTCTTT.

The chain is built from TRBV4-3 and TRBJ2-7; a weak D match, TRBD2 (6 bases). The germline V and J ends were trimmed by 0 bases and 4 bases, with 13 bases remaining between them. CDR1 and CDR2 from the germline V gene are LGHNA and YSLEER. The CDR3 is 15 residues long. The CDR3 region has the DNA TGCGCCAGCAGCCAAGATTCCAGCGGGCTGTACGAGCAGTACTTC. As protein: CASSQDSSGLYEQYF.

This clone was observed a few times. V gene TRBV28 combines with J gene TRBJ2-3; TRBD2 matches at 16 bases. V shed 9 bases and J 2 bases; nucleotides not matched to a gene: 11. This CDR3 spans 18 amino acids. The germline gives CDR1 MDHEN, CDR2 SYDVKM. CDR3 nucleotide sequence: TGTGCCAGGCCCCGTTCCGGGACTAGCGGGAGGGCCACAGATACGCAGTATTTT. It is translated as CARPRSGTSGRATDTQYF.

The rearrangement links TRBV2 to TRBJ1-5; no clear D gene. Trimming cost V 4 bases and J 9 bases, with 16 bases left between them. Germline assignment: CDR1 SNHLY and CDR2 FYNNEI. This CDR3 has 14 residues. The CDR3 bases are TGTGCCAGCAGTGTGAGGGCCATTGAACCGCCCCAGCATTTT. This gives the protein CASSVRAIEPPQHF.

This clone occurred a few times. The chain uses TRBV2 and TRBJ2-7; 7 bases map to TRBD1. The CDR3 has 15 amino acids. CDR1 and CDR2 from the germline V gene are SNHLY and FYNNEI. V dropped 3 bases and J dropped 1; count of bases not matched to a gene: 6. The chain's CDR3 is CASSDPDRLSYEQYF. The DNA of the CDR3 is TGTGCCAGCAGTGACCCGGACAGGCTTTCCTACGAGCAGTACTTC.

This sequence joins TRBV5-5 and TRBJ1-4, with D tentatively TRBD1 (5 bases). The germline V gene has CDR1 SGHKS and CDR2 YYEKEE (reference sequence). V lost 0 bases to trimming and J lost 8 bases, with 8 bases between them. The CDR3 has 13 residues. The CDR3: CASSLGSGEKLFF. The CDR3 DNA reads TGTGCCAGCAGCTTGGGTTCAGGGGAAAAACTGTTTTTT. The full variable domain, rest sourced from reference TRBV5-5 and TRBJ1-4, is DAGVTQSPTHLIKTRGQQVTLRCSPISGHKSVSWYQQVLGQGPQFIFQYYEKEERGRGNFPDRFSARQFPNYSSELNVNALLLGDSALYLCASSLGSGEKLFFGSGTQLSVL.

This clone was counted only a few times. The V gene is TRBV28, the J gene TRBJ1-1; tentatively, D is TRBD1 (6 bases). Germline V gene lookup returns CDR1 MDHEN and CDR2 SYDVKM. The CDR3 contains 15 residues. The ends were cut back, 5 bases at V and 3 bases at J, with 16 bases in the middle. The CDR3 region is CASSPNRVLDTEAFF. The CDR3 region has the DNA TGTGCCAGCAGTCCTAACAGGGTTTTAGACACTGAAGCTTTCTTT.

This clone was seen only once. The chain couples TRBV27 to TRBJ1-1; TRBD1 is a possible D gene (5 bases). From germline, CDR1 is MNHEY and CDR2 SMNVEV (reference sequence). Trimming left V 6 bases short and J 5 bases short, with 16 bases between. This CDR3 has 14 residues. The DNA of the CDR3 is TGTGCCAGCAGCCCCGGCGGGGGAAGGACTGAAGCTTTCTTT. Protein sequence: CASSPGGGRTEAFF.

Only a few counts were recorded for this clone. CDR3 DNA sequence: TGTGCCATCAGCCCCGGGGGGCGAAACACTGAAGCTTTCTTT. It translates to CAISPGGRNTEAFF. The chain links TRBV10-3 to TRBJ1-1; TRBD1 is a possible D gene (6 bases). The germline V and J ends were trimmed by 6 bases and 2 bases, with 13 bases remaining between them. Looked up from germline, CDR1 is ENHRY and CDR2 is SYGVKD. This CDR3 comprises 14 residues.

The chain has TRBV19 and TRBJ1-6; 9 bases agree with TRBD1. The CDR3 is 15 residues long. Per germline, CDR1 LNHDA and CDR2 SQIVND (reference sequence). J lost 6 bases, V lost 2 bases, and 2 bases had no gene match. The CDR3 sequence: CASSIQDRGNSPLHF. The CDR3 nucleotides are TGTGCCAGTAGTATACAGGACAGGGGTAATTCACCCCTCCACTTT. Together with reference TRBV19 and TRBJ1-6, the CDR3 gives the full variable domain: DGGITQSPKYLFRKEGQNVTLSCEQNLNHDAMYWYRQDPGQGLRLIYYSQIVNDFQKGDIAEGYSVSREKKESFPLTVTSAQKNPTAFYLCASSIQDRGNSPLHFGNGTRLTVT.

This clone was detected only a few times. V gene TRBV3-1 (or the pseudogene TRBV3-2) combines with J gene TRBJ2-5; 7 bases fit TRBD2. The V segment lost 4 bases and the J segment 5 bases; nucleotides outside the gene matches: 4. The length of the CDR3 is 13 residues. Germline CDR1 is LGHDT and CDR2 is YNNKEL (reference sequence). CDR3 sequence reads: CASSPGLGETQYF. The CDR3 DNA follows: TGTGCCAGCAGCCCTGGACTAGGGGAGACCCAGTACTTC.

This rearrangement joins TRBV5-1 to TRBJ1-6; 7 bases are a match to TRBD1. The V gene end was trimmed by 4 bases and the J gene end by 10 bases; junction bases not matched to a gene: 8. Germline loops: CDR1 SGHRS, CDR2 YFSETQ. The CDR3 sequence is 14 residues long. The CDR3 bases are TGCGCCAGCAGCGGAACAGGGGAACGATCACCCCTCCACTTT. Translation gives CASSGTGERSPLHF.

This chain connects TRBV28 to TRBJ2-3, with D unresolved. V was trimmed by 6 bases and J by 2 bases, leaving 15 bases between them. The CDR3 extends over 15 amino acids. Germline V gene lookup returns CDR1 MDHEN and CDR2 SYDVKM. The CDR3 sequence: CASSLSSDLTDTQYF. CDR3 DNA: TGTGCCAGCAGCCTCTCCAGCGATCTCACAGATACGCAGTATTTT.

This clone was counted between two and nine times. The chain combines TRBV10-3 with TRBJ2-7, with 9 bases that match TRBD1. Germline V lookup: CDR1 ENHRY, CDR2 SYGVKD. V trimming: 6 bases; J trimming: 4 bases; junction bases outside the gene matches: 7. This CDR3 region has 14 residues. The CDR3 DNA is TGTGCCATCAGCACCGGGACAGGGTTTTACGAGCAGTACTTC. Protein product: CAISTGTGFYEQYF.

This chain links TRBV11-2 with TRBJ2-7, with 12 positions matching TRBD2. CDR3 length equals 17 residues. Trimming cost V 1 base and J 3 bases; bases outside gene matches: 7. Germline CDR1 is SGHAT and CDR2 is FQNNGV. This chain's CDR3 is CASSLGFVTSGSYEQYF. CDR3 coding DNA: TGTGCCAGCAGCTTAGGCTTCGTGACTAGCGGGAGCTACGAGCAGTACTTC.

The chain has TRBV29-1 and TRBJ1-2; D is unclear. Germline CDR1 is SQVTM and CDR2 is ANQGSEA. Deletions cut 0 bases from V and 4 bases from J, with 12 bases between. The CDR3 has 14 residues. The CDR3 loop is CSVEDVADSYGYTF. In DNA form, the CDR3 reads TGCAGCGTTGAAGATGTAGCGGATAGCTATGGCTACACCTTC.

This chain connects TRBV24-1 to TRBJ2-1; perhaps TRBD2 as D (6 bases). The germline V gene encodes CDR1 KGHDR and CDR2 SFDVKD. Trimming removed 4 bases at V and 3 bases at J, with 12 bases between. This CDR3 has 15 residues. The CDR3 protein is CATSDLSGGYNEQFF. CDR3 in DNA: TGTGCCACCAGTGACCTTAGCGGAGGCTACAATGAGCAGTTCTTC.

This sequence joins TRBV5-6 and TRBJ1-1; 9 bases agree with TRBD1. J lost 0 bases, V lost 4 bases, and 4 bases had no gene match. Looked up from germline, CDR1 is SGHDT and CDR2 is YYEEEE. The CDR3 totals 15 residues. The CDR3 nucleotides read TGTGCCAGCAGCCGAGGACAGGGGTTGAACACTGAAGCTTTCTTT. This translates into CASSRGQGLNTEAFF.

DNA of the CDR3: TGTGCCAGCAGCTTGGGAGTTAGCGGGAATGAGCAGTTCTTC. This encodes CASSLGVSGNEQFF. V usage is TRBV5-4 and J usage is TRBJ2-1; 7 nucleotides line up with TRBD2. J lost 7 bases, V lost 0 bases, and 4 bases had no gene match. Germline V gene sequence: CDR1 SGHNT, CDR2 YYREEE (reference sequence). There are 14 residues in the CDR3.

The J gene is TRBJ1-2, the V gene TRBV7-2; D unclear. The ends were cut back, 4 bases at V and 4 bases at J, with 13 bases in the middle. The CDR3 runs 14 residues. Germline CDR1 reads SGHTA; CDR2 reads FQGNSA. The CDR3 DNA is TGTGCCAGCAGCTCCGTAGGTCGCGGCTATGGCTACACCTTC. Translating gives CASSSVGRGYGYTF.

DNA for the CDR3: TGCAGCACGTCCTCGGCGGTTGAGCAGTACTTC. It specifies CSTSSAVEQYF. The J gene is TRBJ2-7, the V gene TRBV20-1; no clear D gene. The germline V gene encodes CDR1 DFQATT and CDR2 SNEGSKA (reference sequence). The CDR3 runs to 11 residues.

The chain is built from TRBV7-2 and TRBJ2-2; 8 bases align to TRBD1. CDR3 size: 16 residues. V was clipped by 1 base and J by 4 bases; unmatched bases: 5. Germline CDR1 is SGHTA and CDR2 is FQGNSA. The CDR3 loop is CASSLVGQGGTGELFF. DNA of the CDR3: TGTGCCAGCAGCTTAGTTGGACAGGGCGGCACCGGGGAGCTGTTTTTT.

This clone has just one count. The chain uses TRBV12-3 or TRBV12-4 and TRBJ2-5; perhaps TRBD1 as D (5 bases). The CDR3 is 12 residues long. Trimming pared 6 bases from V and 9 bases from J, leaving 14 bases between. CDR3 loop: CASSRTQTAQYF. In DNA form, the CDR3 reads TGTGCCAGCAGCCGAACACAGACAGCCCAGTACTTC.

The V gene is TRBV6-5, the J gene TRBJ2-7, with D possibly matching TRBD1 (6 bases). There are 16 residues in the CDR3. CDR1 is MNHEY, CDR2 SVGAGI, per germline. V lost 0 bases and J 7 bases, leaving 19 bases between the germline ends. In nucleotides, the CDR3 is TGTGCCAGCAGTTACTCGATTCTGGGGGCGGCGAGAGAGCAGTACTTC. This translates into CASSYSILGAAREQYF.

The chain uses TRBV11-2 and TRBJ2-7; weak D call: TRBD1 (5 bases). Germline V gives CDR1 SGHAT, CDR2 FQNNGV. Between the trimmed V and J ends, which lost 4 bases and 2 bases, there was a span of 15 bases. CDR3 length equals 15 residues. The CDR3 region is CASSSVRAGTYEQYF. The DNA for the CDR3 is TGTGCCAGCAGCTCCGTTCGGGCAGGGACCTACGAGCAGTACTTC.

This chain links TRBV27 with TRBJ2-3, with 7 bases matching TRBD2. J gave up 5 bases and V 7 bases, and 6 bases lay outside the gene matches. Germline CDR1 and CDR2: MNHEY and SMNVEV (reference sequence). The CDR3 extends over 13 amino acids. CDR3 sequence reads: CASTGLTGDTQYF. CDR3 in DNA: TGTGCCAGCACGGGACTAACGGGAGATACGCAGTATTTT.

This clone occurred once. This sequence joins TRBV27 and TRBJ1-1, with unresolved D. Germline CDR1 reads MNHEY; CDR2 reads SMNVEV (reference sequence). This CDR3 is built from 14 residues. Deletions cut 3 bases from V and 4 bases from J, with 12 bases between. The CDR3 region is CASSLREGITEAFF. In nucleotides, the CDR3 is TGTGCCAGCAGTTTGAGGGAAGGGATCACTGAAGCTTTCTTT.

A single count supports this clone. The CDR3 DNA reads TGTGCCAGTAGGACTAGCGGTTACAATGAGCAGTTCTTC. This sequence encodes CASRTSGYNEQFF. This sequence joins TRBV12-3 or TRBV12-4 and TRBJ2-1, with 10 nucleotides matching TRBD2. There are 13 residues in the CDR3. V shed 9 bases and J 4 bases; nucleotides not matched to a gene: 3.

This clone was observed a handful of times. The chain uses TRBV7-2 and TRBJ2-7; 8 nucleotides agree with TRBD1. Germline trimming cut 5 bases from V and 2 bases from J; bases unmatched to any gene: 8. CDR1 and CDR2 from the germline V gene are SGHTA and FQGNSA. The CDR3 loop spans 15 amino acids. The CDR3 nucleotides are TGTGCCAGCAGCCTCCAGGGGGCAACCCCCTACGAGCAGTACTTC. Translating gives CASSLQGATPYEQYF. The whole variable domain, remainder taken from reference TRBV7-2 and TRBJ2-7, is GAGVSQSPSNKVTEKGKDVELRCDPISGHTALYWYRQSLGQGLEFLIYFQGNSAPDKSGLPSDRFSAERTGGSVSTLTIQRTQQEDSAVYLCASSLQGATPYEQYFGPGTRLTVT.